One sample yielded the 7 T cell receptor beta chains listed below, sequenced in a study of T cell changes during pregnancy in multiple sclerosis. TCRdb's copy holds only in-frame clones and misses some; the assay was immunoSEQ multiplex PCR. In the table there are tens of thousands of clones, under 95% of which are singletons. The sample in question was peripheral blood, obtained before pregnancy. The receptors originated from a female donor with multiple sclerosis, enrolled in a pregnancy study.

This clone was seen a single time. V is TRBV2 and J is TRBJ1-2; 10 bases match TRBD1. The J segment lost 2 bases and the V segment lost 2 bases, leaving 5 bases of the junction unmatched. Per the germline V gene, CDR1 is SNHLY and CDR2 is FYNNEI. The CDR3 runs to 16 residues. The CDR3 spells CASSEIRTGGNYGYTF. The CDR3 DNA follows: TGTGCCAGCAGTGAAATACGGACAGGGGGGAACTATGGCTACACCTTC.

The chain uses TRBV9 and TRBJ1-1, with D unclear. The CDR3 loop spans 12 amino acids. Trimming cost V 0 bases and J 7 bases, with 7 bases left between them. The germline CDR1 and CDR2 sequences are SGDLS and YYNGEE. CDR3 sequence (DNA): TGTGCCAGCAGCGTAGACGGGGTTGAAGCTTTCTTT. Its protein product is CASSVDGVEAFF.

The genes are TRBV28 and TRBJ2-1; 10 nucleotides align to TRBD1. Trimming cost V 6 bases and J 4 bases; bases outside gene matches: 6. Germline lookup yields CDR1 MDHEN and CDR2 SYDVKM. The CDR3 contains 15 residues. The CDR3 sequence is CASSRGQGGYNEQFF. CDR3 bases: TGTGCCAGCAGCCGAGGACAGGGGGGATACAATGAGCAGTTCTTC.

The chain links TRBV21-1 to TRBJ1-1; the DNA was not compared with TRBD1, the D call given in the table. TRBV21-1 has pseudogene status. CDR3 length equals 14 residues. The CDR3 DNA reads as TGTGCCAGACCCCGGGACAGGGAGAGCACTGAAGCTTTCTTT. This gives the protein CARPRDRESTEAFF.

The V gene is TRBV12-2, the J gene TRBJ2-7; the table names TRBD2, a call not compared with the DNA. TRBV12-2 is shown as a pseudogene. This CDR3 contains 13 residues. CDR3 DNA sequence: TGTGCAAGCAGTAGCGGGAGCGACCACGAGCAGTACTTC. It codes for CASSSGSDHEQYF.

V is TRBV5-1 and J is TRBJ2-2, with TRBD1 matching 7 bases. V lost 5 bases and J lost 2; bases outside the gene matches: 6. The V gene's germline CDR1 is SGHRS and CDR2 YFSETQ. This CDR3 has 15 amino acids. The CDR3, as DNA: TGCGCCAGCAGACCAGGGGGAACTAACACCGGGGAGCTGTTTTTT. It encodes CASRPGGTNTGELFF. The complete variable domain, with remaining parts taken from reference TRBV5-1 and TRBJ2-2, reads KAGVTQTPRYLIKTRGQQVTLSCSPISGHRSVSWYQQTPGQGLQFLFEYFSETQRNKGNFPGRFSGRQFSNSRSEMNVSTLELGDSALYLCASRPGGTNTGELFFGEGSRLTVL.

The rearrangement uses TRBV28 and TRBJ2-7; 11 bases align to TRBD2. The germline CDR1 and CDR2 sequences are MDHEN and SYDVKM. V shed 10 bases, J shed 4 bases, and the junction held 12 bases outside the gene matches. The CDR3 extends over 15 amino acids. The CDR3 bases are TGTGCCATCACAAAACTAGCGGGGGAAGAATACGAGCAGTACTTC. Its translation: CAITKLAGEEYEQYF.